The 11 T cell receptor beta chains below come from one sample, sequenced in a study of monozygotic twins with inflammatory bowel disease. With the 5' RACE reads reprocessed, TCRdb shows one record per CDR3 protein and no DNA. The sample holds approximately 300,000 distinct CDR3 sequences. Sequences were obtained from blood. These receptors were obtained from a human donor with ulcerative colitis or Crohn's disease, or a healthy co-twin of an affected twin (not recorded which).

The gene calls are TRBV27 and TRBJ1-6. CDR3 size: 12 residues. Per germline, CDR1 MNHEY and CDR2 SMNVEV (reference sequence). The CDR3 loop reads CASSLLGSPLHF.

The chain has TRBV25-1 and TRBJ2-5. Germline CDR1 and CDR2: MGHDK and SYGVNS. The CDR3 is made up of 11 amino acids. The CDR3 region is CASSESRNQYF.

This chain uses TRBV12-3 or TRBV12-4 with TRBJ1-1; the D gene TCRdb calls, TRBD1, cannot be checked with no DNA. This CDR3 region has 15 residues. The CDR3 sequence is CASSPSSTGVGGAFF.

The V and J genes are TRBV5-1 and TRBJ2-1; TCRdb names TRBD1, which stays unverified in the absence of DNA. The CDR3 runs to 16 residues. Germline V gene sequence: CDR1 SGHRS, CDR2 YFSETQ. The CDR3 protein is CASSLRAPTGSNEQFF.

The chain joins TRBV25-1 to TRBJ2-7; TCRdb picks TRBD1, but there is no DNA to check that call. This CDR3 region has 13 residues. Germline V gene data show CDR1 as MGHDK and CDR2 as SYGVNS. CDR3: CATRQGSSYEQYF.

The J gene is TRBJ1-1, the V gene TRBV5-6; TCRdb designates TRBD1, a call that cannot be tested without DNA. The CDR3 is 16 residues long. Looked up from germline, CDR1 is SGHDT and CDR2 is YYEEEE. CDR3 residues: CASSWVDRGTNTEAFF.

The rearrangement links TRBV20-1 to TRBJ2-3; the TCRdb D gene call, TRBD2, has no DNA to confirm it. Germline loops: CDR1 DFQATT, CDR2 SNEGSKA (reference sequence). The CDR3 length is 14 residues. CDR3 sequence reads: CSASLIAGGKGQYF.

The CDR3 is CASLGVANEQFF. The J gene is TRBJ2-1, the V gene TRBV7-9; checking the TCRdb D call of TRBD1 is not possible without DNA. CDR3 length equals 12 residues. Germline CDR1 reads SEHNR; CDR2 reads FQNEAQ (reference sequence). Using reference TRBV7-9 and TRBJ2-1 for the parts outside the CDR3, the full variable domain is DTGVSQNPRHKITKRGQNVTFRCDPISEHNRLYWYRQTLGQGPEFLTYFQNEAQLEKSRLLSDRFSAERPKGSFSTLEIQRTEQGDSAMYLCASLGVANEQFFGPGTRLTVL.

The V gene is TRBV6-5, the J gene TRBJ1-1; TCRdb indicates TRBD1, and absent DNA this call remains unverified. The CDR3 totals 14 residues. Germline CDR1 MNHEY, CDR2 SVGAGI. CDR3 amino acids: CASSYSSRVAEAFF.

V and J are TRBV18 and TRBJ2-1. Germline V gene data show CDR1 as KGHSH and CDR2 as LQKENI. The CDR3 runs to 16 residues. CDR3 sequence: CASSPQGSGSYNEQFF.

V is TRBV5-5 and J is TRBJ1-4. Germline V gene sequence: CDR1 SGHKS, CDR2 YYEKEE (reference sequence). The CDR3 is made up of 15 amino acids. The CDR3 protein is CASQIRRATNEKLFF.